Listed here are 30 T cell receptor beta chains from one sample, sequenced in a study of blood T cell repertoires in COVID-19. Produced via immunoSEQ multiplex PCR; TCRdb's table is partial and in-frame only. The repertoire holds 380,000 or so clones, with around 90% as singletons. Sequenced material: PBMCs or T cells enriched from blood (not recorded which). The receptors originated from a woman in her thirties or forties with acute COVID-19.

The CDR3 region is CASSELAGGNRADTQYF. CDR3 bases: TGTGCCAGCAGCGAACTAGCGGGGGGGAATAGGGCAGATACGCAGTATTTT. The chain carries TRBV7-9 and TRBJ2-3; TRBD2 agrees at 13 bases. The V gene's germline CDR1 is SEHNR and CDR2 FQNEAQ (reference sequence). The CDR3 runs to 17 residues. V lost 5 bases, J lost 4 bases, and 9 bases stayed unmatched.

The chain joins TRBV13 to TRBJ2-3, with 7 bases identical to TRBD1. V shed 6 bases, J shed 5 bases, and the junction held 8 bases outside the gene matches. Looked up from germline, CDR1 is PRHDT and CDR2 is FYEKMQ (reference sequence). The CDR3 sequence is 14 residues long. This CDR3 reads CASRLTGIGDTQYF. The CDR3 DNA sequence: TGTGCCAGCAGATTGACAGGGATCGGAGATACGCAGTATTTT.

The J gene is TRBJ2-7, the V gene TRBV2; tentative D call: TRBD2 (6 bases). Between the trimmed V and J ends, which lost 2 bases and 2 bases, there was a span of 13 bases. The V gene's germline CDR1 is SNHLY and CDR2 FYNNEI. This CDR3 region has 15 residues. The chain's CDR3 is CASSEIAGPTYEQYF. CDR3 coding DNA: TGTGCCAGCAGTGAAATTGCGGGGCCCACCTACGAGCAGTACTTC.

On this clone itself: One end of the junction is discordant with germline, which a read error may explain. The J gene is TRBJ1-1, the V gene TRBV7-9; weak D call: TRBD1 (5 bases). CDR1 and CDR2 (germline): SEHNR, FQNEAQ (reference sequence). The CDR3 spans 13 residues. The DNA of the CDR3 is TGTGCCAGCACCTCGGGGGGGAACGCTGAAGCTTTCTTT. This codes for CASTSGGNAEAFF.

V is TRBV30 and J is TRBJ1-3; D perhaps matches TRBD1 (6 bases). This CDR3 comprises 14 residues. The ends were cut back, 5 bases at V and 2 bases at J, with 13 bases in the middle. Germline CDR1 and CDR2: GTSNPN and SVGIG (reference sequence). In DNA form, the CDR3 reads TGTGCCTGGGGCCACAGGGAAGCTGGAAACACCATATATTTT. It is translated as CAWGHREAGNTIYF.

The rearrangement joins TRBV19 to TRBJ2-7, with 9 bases lining up with TRBD1. Germline V gene sequence: CDR1 LNHDA, CDR2 SQIVND (reference sequence). This CDR3 comprises 14 residues. Losses at the gene ends were 7 bases for V and 9 bases for J; bases not matched to a gene: 13. The CDR3 DNA is TGTGCCAGTACCCCACCACGGACAGGGGAAGGGCAGTACTTC. Amino acids: CASTPPRTGEGQYF.

The chain couples TRBV10-3 to TRBJ1-6; D may be TRBD1 (6 bases). The V end lost 9 bases, the J end lost 0 bases, and 12 bases lay between the germline ends. The CDR3 length is 15 residues. CDR1 ENHRY and CDR2 SYGVKD come from the germline V gene. The CDR3, as DNA: TGTGCCATTTCCCGGGACACCTCCTATAATTCACCCCTCCACTTT. Its protein is CAISRDTSYNSPLHF.

On this clone itself: The junction departs from the called germline gene at one end, perhaps through a read error. The chain has TRBV2 and TRBJ2-3; 7 nucleotides align to TRBD2. CDR3 length: 17 residues. The V gene's germline CDR1 is SNHLY and CDR2 FYNNEI. The CDR3 is CTSSAPRGVRVADTQYF. The CDR3, as DNA: TGTACCAGCAGTGCCCCCCGGGGGGTACGGGTCGCAGATACGCAGTATTTT.

The rearrangement links TRBV3-1 (or the pseudogene TRBV3-2) to TRBJ2-3; 7 bases match TRBD2. The CDR3 loop spans 15 amino acids. CDR1 LGHDT and CDR2 YNNKEL come from the germline V gene (reference sequence). V gave up 0 bases and J gave up 6 bases; unmatched junction bases: 6. CDR3 sequence reads: CASSQEMAGVDTQYF. The DNA of the CDR3 is TGTGCCAGCAGCCAAGAAATGGCGGGGGTTGATACGCAGTATTTT.

This clone was detected a few times. The genes are TRBV4-1 and TRBJ1-5, with TRBD1 identical over 7 bases. The CDR3 sequence is 16 residues long. With V trimmed by 1 base and J by 3 bases, 6 bases remained unmatched. In germline, CDR1 is MGHRA, CDR2 YSYEKL. The CDR3 is CASSQGTDRPNQPQHF. The CDR3 DNA follows: TGCGCCAGCAGCCAAGGCACGGACAGGCCCAATCAGCCCCAGCATTTT.

The chain uses TRBV5-4 and TRBJ1-1, with D perhaps matching TRBD1 (6 bases). Per the germline V gene, CDR1 is SGHNT and CDR2 is YYREEE (reference sequence). The CDR3 spans 15 residues. V shed 0 bases and J shed 11 bases, with 20 bases lying between them. The CDR3: CASSLEGGAQLGAFF. The CDR3 DNA reads as TGTGCCAGCAGCTTGGAGGGGGGGGCCCAACTAGGTGCTTTCTTT.

The chain joins TRBV7-8 to TRBJ2-5; no firm D call. With 5 bases removed from V and 4 bases from J, the gap between germline ends came to 14 bases. The CDR3 covers 14 residues. The V gene's germline CDR1 is SGHVS and CDR2 FQNEAQ. The DNA of the CDR3 is TGTGCCAGCAGCCGGTTGTCAGGCACAGAGACCCAGTACTTC. Amino acids: CASSRLSGTETQYF.

This clone has just a few counts. The chain combines TRBV2 with TRBJ2-7; 7 nucleotides agree with TRBD1. The CDR3 consists of 12 residues. The V gene's germline CDR1 is SNHLY and CDR2 FYNNEI. With V trimmed by 9 bases and J by 6 bases, 8 bases remained unmatched. In DNA form, the CDR3 reads TGTGCCAGTAGACAGGGTCAAACCGAGCAGTACTTC. Translating gives CASRQGQTEQYF.

The rearrangement uses TRBV7-2 and TRBJ1-3; TRBD1 matches at 7 bases. After removal of 1 base from V and 3 bases from J, the junction contained 6 bases not matched to a gene. The length of the CDR3 is 16 residues. CDR1 and CDR2 (germline): SGHTA, FQGNSA. CDR3 sequence (DNA): TGTGCCAGCAGCTTAGTCCGGCCAGGGGGTGGAAACACCATATATTTT. This translates into CASSLVRPGGGNTIYF.

This clone was seen a handful of times. The rearrangement joins TRBV30 to TRBJ1-2; D perhaps matches TRBD1 (5 bases). V gave up 8 bases and J gave up 5 bases, with 9 bases separating them. CDR1 is GTSNPN, CDR2 SVGIG, per germline (reference sequence). The CDR3 extends over 10 amino acids. CDR3 loop: CAAGRYGYTF. The CDR3 bases are TGTGCCGCGGGACGATATGGCTACACCTTC. Based on the CDR3 plus reference TRBV30 and TRBJ1-2, the full variable domain is SQTIHQWPATLVQPVGSPLSLECTVEGTSNPNLYWYRQAAGRGLQLLFYSVGIGQISSEVPQNLSASRPQDRQFILSSKKLLLSDSGFYLCAAGRYGYTFGSGTRLTVV.

Here the CDR3 reads CASSHRAGEQYF. The CDR3 region has the DNA TGTGCCAGTAGTCACAGGGCTGGCGAGCAGTACTTC. The rearrangement uses TRBV19 and TRBJ2-7; weak D call: TRBD1 (6 bases). Germline V gene data show CDR1 as LNHDA and CDR2 as SQIVND (reference sequence). Trimming removed 5 bases at V and 6 bases at J, with 11 bases between. The CDR3 totals 12 residues.

The rearrangement uses TRBV5-1 and TRBJ1-5, with 7 bases aligning to TRBD1. This CDR3 region has 15 residues. V was pared by 0 bases and J by 7 bases, with 7 bases of the junction left unmatched. Germline V gene lookup returns CDR1 SGHRS and CDR2 YFSETQ. The CDR3 spells CASSLGSGGGQPQHF. As DNA, the CDR3 is TGCGCCAGCAGCTTGGGTTCAGGGGGTGGCCAGCCCCAGCATTTT. Full variable domain (outside the CDR3, taken from reference TRBV5-1 and TRBJ1-5): KAGVTQTPRYLIKTRGQQVTLSCSPISGHRSVSWYQQTPGQGLQFLFEYFSETQRNKGNFPGRFSGRQFSNSRSEMNVSTLELGDSALYLCASSLGSGGGQPQHFGDGTRLSIL.

The chain recombines TRBV5-4 with TRBJ2-7; no definite D call. Per the germline V gene, CDR1 is SGHNT and CDR2 is YYREEE (reference sequence). The CDR3 spans 14 residues. V was trimmed by 4 bases and J by 2 bases, leaving 13 bases between them. CDR3 in amino acids: CASSLRFGTYEQYF. In DNA form, the CDR3 reads TGTGCCAGCAGCCTCCGTTTCGGTACCTACGAGCAGTACTTC.

J is TRBJ1-2 and V is TRBV5-8; D remains ambiguous. Per the germline V gene, CDR1 is SGHTS and CDR2 is YDEGEE. The CDR3 totals 12 residues. V was shortened by 1 base and J by 5 bases, with 6 bases between the two germline ends. This CDR3 is CASSLSTYGYTF. The DNA of the CDR3 is TGTGCCAGCAGCTTGTCGACATATGGCTACACCTTC.

The gene calls are TRBV7-8 and TRBJ1-5, with a weak D call TRBD1 (5 bases). CDR1 is SGHVS, CDR2 FQNEAQ, per germline. The CDR3 is 17 residues long. Trimming removed 4 bases at V and 0 bases at J, with 16 bases between. The CDR3 protein is CASSSRGGLNSNQPQHF. As DNA, the CDR3 is TGTGCCAGCAGCTCAAGGGGCGGCCTGAATAGCAATCAGCCCCAGCATTTT.

This clone was counted between two and nine times. This chain connects TRBV23-1 to TRBJ2-7; 7 positions agree with TRBD2. TRBV23-1 is known as an ORF, though its function is uncertain. Trimming cost V 9 bases and J 5 bases; bases outside gene matches: 4. The CDR3 has 11 residues. Here the CDR3 DNA reads TGCGCCAGGTTGGGAGGGAACGAGCAGTACTTC. This encodes CARLGGNEQYF.

V and J are TRBV4-1 and TRBJ1-5; weak D call: TRBD1 (6 bases). Per germline, CDR1 MGHRA and CDR2 YSYEKL. The V end was cut by 4 bases, the J end by 4 bases, with 17 bases between. The CDR3 totals 16 residues. DNA for the CDR3: TGCGCCAGCAGCCGAGACAGGCCAGAATTAAATCAGCCCCAGCATTTT. This gives the protein CASSRDRPELNQPQHF.

The rearrangement uses TRBV10-3 and TRBJ1-2; D gene ambiguous. The CDR3 is made up of 12 amino acids. Germline CDR1 and CDR2: ENHRY and SYGVKD. Trimming removed 1 base at V and 6 bases at J, with 6 bases between. The CDR3: CAISEFGDGYTF. The DNA of the CDR3 is TGTGCCATCAGTGAGTTCGGTGATGGCTACACCTTC.

The gene calls are TRBV19 and TRBJ1-1; TRBD1 matches 9 bases. This CDR3 is built from 15 residues. The germline CDR1 and CDR2 sequences are LNHDA and SQIVND (reference sequence). After removal of 3 bases from V and 4 bases from J, the junction contained 6 bases not matched to a gene. The CDR3 sequence: CASSMSPTGGTEAFF. Written as DNA, the CDR3 is TGTGCCAGTAGTATGTCTCCGACAGGGGGCACTGAAGCTTTCTTT.

V gene TRBV24-1 combines with J gene TRBJ1-2; D uncertain. V was pared by 9 bases and J by 4 bases, with 11 bases between. Per the germline V gene, CDR1 is KGHDR and CDR2 is SFDVKD. The CDR3 length is 12 residues. The CDR3 spells CATSVGSYGYTF. CDR3 coding DNA: TGTGCCACCTCCGTCGGGAGCTATGGCTACACCTTC.

The chain employs TRBV4-1 and TRBJ2-5, with D perhaps matching TRBD2 (5 bases). The germline V gene has CDR1 MGHRA and CDR2 YSYEKL. This CDR3 has 13 residues. V lost 4 bases and J lost 5, with 11 bases in between. Here the CDR3 DNA reads TGCGCCAGCAGCCGGAGGATAGGGGAGACCCAGTACTTC. Protein: CASSRRIGETQYF.

This clone was seen a handful of times. J is TRBJ1-2 and V is TRBV28; weak D call: TRBD1 (5 bases). Trimming removed 6 bases at V and 4 bases at J, with 12 bases between. The CDR3 sequence is 13 residues long. Germline CDR1 is MDHEN and CDR2 is SYDVKM. This CDR3 is CASRIDSFYGYTF. In DNA, the CDR3 is TGTGCCAGCAGGATAGACAGTTTCTATGGCTACACCTTC.

The chain uses TRBV7-6 and TRBJ2-7; D perhaps matches TRBD2 (6 bases). This CDR3 is built from 14 residues. V lost 5 bases and J lost 1, with 12 bases in between. In germline, CDR1 is SGHVS, CDR2 FNYEAQ. CDR3 region: CASSPEGYSYEQYF. The CDR3 DNA reads TGTGCCAGCAGCCCGGAGGGCTATTCCTACGAGCAGTACTTC.

The V call is TRBV24-1, the J call TRBJ2-1, with 11 bases matching TRBD1. V gave up 3 bases and J gave up 4 bases; unmatched junction bases: 7. In germline, CDR1 is KGHDR, CDR2 SFDVKD. The CDR3 sequence is 17 residues long. The CDR3 DNA follows: TGTGCCACCAGTGATGCGATTGGACAGGGGGCGTACAATGAGCAGTTCTTC. This encodes CATSDAIGQGAYNEQFF.

The chain uses TRBV11-3 and TRBJ2-7, with TRBD1 matching 8 bases. Looked up from germline, CDR1 is SGHNT and CDR2 is YENEEA. The V segment lost 8 bases and the J segment 12 bases; nucleotides outside the gene matches: 15. This CDR3 has 13 amino acids. The CDR3 coding sequence is TGTGCCAGCCCGGGACAGGTCCTTATTTTTTGGTACTTC. Translated, it gives CASPGQVLIFWYF.